The clone carrying this T cell receptor (beta chain) was counted once. This record comes from a study of blood T cell repertoires in COVID-19. In the source study's methods: Estimates of nucleated cell counts were drawn from the amplification of reference gene primers. Produced via immunoSEQ multiplex PCR; TCRdb's table is partial and in-frame only. V, J and clone size derive from that table, while D and trimming were established from the DNA sequence. The top ten clones hold about 2.1% of a sample with fewer than 500,000 clones, 70% to 90% of them seen once. V lost 1 base and J lost 3, with 13 bases in between. CDR1 is MGHRA and CDR2 is YSYEKL in the germline V gene. The CDR3 is made up of 15 amino acids.

The sequenced material came from PBMCs or T cells enriched from blood (not recorded which). The V and J genes are TRBV4-1 and TRBJ2-7; D ambiguous. This clonotype was obtained from a young woman with acute COVID-19. CDR3 nucleotides: TGCGCCAGCAGCCAAGGTACCCCGCGGAGCTACGAGCAGTACTTC. It codes for CASSQGTPRSYEQYF.